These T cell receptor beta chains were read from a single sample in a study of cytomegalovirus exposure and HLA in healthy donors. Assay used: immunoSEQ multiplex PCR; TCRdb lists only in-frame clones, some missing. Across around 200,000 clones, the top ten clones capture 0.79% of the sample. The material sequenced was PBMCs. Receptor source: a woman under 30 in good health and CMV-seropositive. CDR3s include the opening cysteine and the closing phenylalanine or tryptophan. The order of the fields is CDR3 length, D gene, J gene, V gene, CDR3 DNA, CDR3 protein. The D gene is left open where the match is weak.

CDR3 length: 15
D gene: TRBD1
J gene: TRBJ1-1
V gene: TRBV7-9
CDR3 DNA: TGTGCCAGCAGCGCCATTGCAGGGGGTTGGACTGAAGCTTTCTTT
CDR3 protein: CASSAIAGGWTEAFF

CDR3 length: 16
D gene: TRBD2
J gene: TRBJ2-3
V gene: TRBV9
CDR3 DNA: TGTGCCAGCAGCGTAGTACTAGCGGGAGATGGTGATACGCAGTATTTT
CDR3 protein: CASSVVLAGDGDTQYF

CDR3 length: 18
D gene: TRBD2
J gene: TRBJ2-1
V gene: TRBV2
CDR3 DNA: TGTGCCAGCAGAACTGGGGGCTTTTTAGCGGGAGGTTACAATGAGCAGTTCTTC
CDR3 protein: CASRTGGFLAGGYNEQFF

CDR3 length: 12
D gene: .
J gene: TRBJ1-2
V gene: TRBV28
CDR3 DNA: TGTGCCAGCAGGACAGGCGTCTATGGCTACACCTTC
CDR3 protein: CASRTGVYGYTF

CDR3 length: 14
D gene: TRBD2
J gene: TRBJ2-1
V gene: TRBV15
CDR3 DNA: TGTGCCACCATTCCGGGACTAGGGAGGGGTGAGCAGTTCTTC
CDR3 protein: CATIPGLGRGEQFF

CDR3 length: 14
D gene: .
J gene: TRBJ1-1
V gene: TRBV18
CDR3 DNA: TGTGCCAGCTCACCATCGGGGGGAAACACTGAAGCTTTCTTT
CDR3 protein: CASSPSGGNTEAFF

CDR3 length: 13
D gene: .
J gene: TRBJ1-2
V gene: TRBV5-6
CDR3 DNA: TGTGCCAGCGGCTTGGTCCAGGCAGGTGGCTACACCTTC
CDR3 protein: CASGLVQAGGYTF

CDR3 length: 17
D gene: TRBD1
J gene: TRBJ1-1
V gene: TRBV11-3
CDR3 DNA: TGTGCCAGCAGCTCCCGACAGGGGCGGATGATGAACACTGAAGCTTTCTTT
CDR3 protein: CASSSRQGRMMNTEAFF

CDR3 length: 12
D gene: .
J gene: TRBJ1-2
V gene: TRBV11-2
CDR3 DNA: TGTGCCAGCAGCTCGGGTCCGGGGGGCTACACCTTC
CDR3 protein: CASSSGPGGYTF

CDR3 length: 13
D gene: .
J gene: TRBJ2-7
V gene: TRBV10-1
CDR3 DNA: TGCGCCAGCAGTGAGTCGGGACTGGACGAGCAGTACTTC
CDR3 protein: CASSESGLDEQYF

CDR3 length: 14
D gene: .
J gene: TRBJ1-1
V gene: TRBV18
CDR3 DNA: TGTGCCAGCTCACCAGGGGCCGAGAACACTGAAGCTTTCTTT
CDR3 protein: CASSPGAENTEAFF

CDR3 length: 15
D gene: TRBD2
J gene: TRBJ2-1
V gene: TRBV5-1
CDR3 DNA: TGCGCCAGCAGCTTGGAACTAGCGGGAGCCAATGAGCAGTTCTTC
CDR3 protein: CASSLELAGANEQFF

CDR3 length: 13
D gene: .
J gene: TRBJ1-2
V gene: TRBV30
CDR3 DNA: TGTGCCACTCCAGCGAGGGGGTGGTATGGCTACACCTTC
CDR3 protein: CATPARGWYGYTF

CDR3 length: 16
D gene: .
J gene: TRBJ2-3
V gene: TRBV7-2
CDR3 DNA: TGTGCCAGCAGCTTAGTACTAGAGATTAGCACAGATACGCAGTATTTT
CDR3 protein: CASSLVLEISTDTQYF

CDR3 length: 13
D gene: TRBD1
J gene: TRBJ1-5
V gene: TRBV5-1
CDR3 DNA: TGCGCCAGCAGCCCAGGGGGCGATCAGCCCCAGCATTTT
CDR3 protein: CASSPGGDQPQHF

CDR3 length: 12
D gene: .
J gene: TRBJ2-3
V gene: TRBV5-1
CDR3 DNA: TGCGCCAGCAGCCTCCCCACAGATACGCAGTATTTT
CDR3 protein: CASSLPTDTQYF

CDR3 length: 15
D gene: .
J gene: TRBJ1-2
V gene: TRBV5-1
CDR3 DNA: TGCGCCAGCAGCTTGGCAGGGTACGAAGATTTGGGCTACACCTTC
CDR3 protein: CASSLAGYEDLGYTF

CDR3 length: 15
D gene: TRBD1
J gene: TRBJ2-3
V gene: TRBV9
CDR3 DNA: TGTGCCAGCAGCGTAGGGACAGGGGGCACAGATACGCAGTATTTT
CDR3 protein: CASSVGTGGTDTQYF

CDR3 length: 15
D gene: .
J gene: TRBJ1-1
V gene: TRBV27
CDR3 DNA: TGTGCCAGCAGTCCTAGACACAGGGTCCACACTGAAGCTTTCTTT
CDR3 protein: CASSPRHRVHTEAFF

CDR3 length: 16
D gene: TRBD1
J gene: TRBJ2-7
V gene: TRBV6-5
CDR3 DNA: TGTGCCAGCAGTTACTCGACCGGGACAGAGATCTACGAGCAGTACTTC
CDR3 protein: CASSYSTGTEIYEQYF

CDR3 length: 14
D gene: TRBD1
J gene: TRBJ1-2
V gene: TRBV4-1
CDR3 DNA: TGCGCCAGCAGCCCCACAGGGGCGACTAATGGCTACACCTTC
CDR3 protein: CASSPTGATNGYTF

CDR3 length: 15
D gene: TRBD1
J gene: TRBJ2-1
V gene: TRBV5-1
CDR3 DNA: TGCGCCAGCAGCTTTACTCCGGACAGGGGAGGTTTGCAGTTCTTC
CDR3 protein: CASSFTPDRGGLQFF

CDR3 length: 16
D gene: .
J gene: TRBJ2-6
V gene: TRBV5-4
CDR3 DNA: TGTGCCAGCAGCTTTCAGGGGTCCCTCGAGGCCAACGTCCTGACTTTC
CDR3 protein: CASSFQGSLEANVLTF

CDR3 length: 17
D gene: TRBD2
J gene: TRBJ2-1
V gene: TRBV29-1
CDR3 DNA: TGCAGCGTTGGAGGTGCTAGCGGGAGCCACCTTTACAATGAGCAGTTCTTC
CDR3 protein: CSVGGASGSHLYNEQFF

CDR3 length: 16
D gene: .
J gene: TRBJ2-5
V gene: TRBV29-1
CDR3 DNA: TGCAGCGTTGAAAATCGGACAGGGACTATCGGGGAGACCCAGTACTTC
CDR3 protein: CSVENRTGTIGETQYF

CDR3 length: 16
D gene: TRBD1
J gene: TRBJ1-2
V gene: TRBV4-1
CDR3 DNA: TGCGCCAGCAGCCAAGACCCCGGGACAGGGAACTATGGCTACACCTTC
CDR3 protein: CASSQDPGTGNYGYTF

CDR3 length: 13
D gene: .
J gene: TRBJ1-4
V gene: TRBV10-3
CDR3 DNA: TGTGCCATCAACCGGGATCCTAATGAAAAACTGTTTTTT
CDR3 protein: CAINRDPNEKLFF

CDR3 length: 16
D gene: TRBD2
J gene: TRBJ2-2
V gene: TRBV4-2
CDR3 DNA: TGTGCCAGCAGCCAAGATGAACTAGCGCGCACCGGGGAGCTGTTTTTT
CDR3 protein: CASSQDELARTGELFF

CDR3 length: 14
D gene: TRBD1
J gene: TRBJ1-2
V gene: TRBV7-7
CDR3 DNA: TGTGCCAGCACATACCGGGACAGCATCTATGGCTACACCTTC
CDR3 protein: CASTYRDSIYGYTF

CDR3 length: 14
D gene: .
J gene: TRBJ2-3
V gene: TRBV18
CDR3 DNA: TGTGCCAGCTCACTTACTTGGAGCACAGATACGCAGTATTTT
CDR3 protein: CASSLTWSTDTQYF

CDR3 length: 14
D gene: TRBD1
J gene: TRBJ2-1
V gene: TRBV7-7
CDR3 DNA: TGTGCTAGCAGCTTAGGACAGGGATACAATGAGCAGTTCTTC
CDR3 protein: CASSLGQGYNEQFF

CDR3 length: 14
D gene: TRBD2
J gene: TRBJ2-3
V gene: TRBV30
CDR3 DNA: TGTGCCTGGACTAGCGGGAGGGCAGTGGATACGCAGTATTTT
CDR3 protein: CAWTSGRAVDTQYF